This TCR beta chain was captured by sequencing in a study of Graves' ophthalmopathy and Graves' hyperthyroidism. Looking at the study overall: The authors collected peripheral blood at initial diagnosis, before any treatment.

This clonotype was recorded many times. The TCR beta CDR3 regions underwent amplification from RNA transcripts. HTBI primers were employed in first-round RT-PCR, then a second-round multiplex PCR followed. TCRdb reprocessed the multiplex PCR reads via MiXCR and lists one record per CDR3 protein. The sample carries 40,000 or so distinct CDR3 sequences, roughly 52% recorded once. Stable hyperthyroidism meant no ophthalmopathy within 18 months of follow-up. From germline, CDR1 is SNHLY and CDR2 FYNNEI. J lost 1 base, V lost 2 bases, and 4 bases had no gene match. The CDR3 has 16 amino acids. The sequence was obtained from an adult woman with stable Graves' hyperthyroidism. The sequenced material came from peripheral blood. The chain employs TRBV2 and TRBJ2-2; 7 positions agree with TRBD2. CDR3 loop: CASSEFASGNTGELFF. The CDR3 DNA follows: TGTGCCAGCAGTGAATTCGCTAGCGGGAACACCGGGGAGCTGTTTTTT.